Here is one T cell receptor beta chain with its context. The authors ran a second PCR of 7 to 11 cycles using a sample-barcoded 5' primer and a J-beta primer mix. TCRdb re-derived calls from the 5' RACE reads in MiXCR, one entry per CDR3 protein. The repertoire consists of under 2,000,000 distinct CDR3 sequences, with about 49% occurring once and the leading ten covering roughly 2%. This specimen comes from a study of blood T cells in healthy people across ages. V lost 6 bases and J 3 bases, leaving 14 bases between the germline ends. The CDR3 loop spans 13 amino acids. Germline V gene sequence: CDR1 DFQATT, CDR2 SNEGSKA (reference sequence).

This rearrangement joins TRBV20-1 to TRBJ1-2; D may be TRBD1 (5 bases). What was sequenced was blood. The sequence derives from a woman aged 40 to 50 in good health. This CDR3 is CSAPRGTHYGYTF. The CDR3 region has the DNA TGCAGTGCCCCCCGCGGGACCCACTATGGCTACACCTTC.